This note documents a single T cell receptor beta chain sequence. Its cognate antigen is unknown. This record belongs to a study of vaccination effects on CD4 cells after COVID-19. Looking at the study overall: Following the second dose by a median of 72 days, the post-vaccine samples were obtained. The study's findings and limits: Clonal contraction was marked in infection- and vaccine-induced clones late after vaccination.

Antigen-specific CD4+ T cells were expanded with viral peptide pools in the ViraFEST assay before sequencing. CD4+ T cells were isolated after around 9 days of culture. By PCR, the person was confirmed to have had SARS-CoV-2 infection between March and December 2020. Participants completed two doses of the BNT162b2 or mRNA-1273 vaccine. In culture with about 9.7 IU/ml IL-2 and roughly 10 ug/ml peptides, PBMC were grown at around 1.8 million per well. Half-medium changes using IL-2 medium occurred on days 3 and 7. Libraries were prepared by immunoSEQ multiplex PCR; TCRdb keeps only in-frame clonotypes and omits some of them. This sample has 14,000 or so clones; around three quarters occur once, and the top ten carry 15% to 20%. Here the sequenced sample was CD4+ T cells from PBMCs cultured with SARS-CoV-2 spike peptides, taken after COVID-19 vaccination. The sequence was collected from a human donor who had a prior SARS-CoV-2 infection.

CDR3 bases: TGTGCCAGCAGTTACGGGCAGGGCAATCAGCCCCAGCATTTT. Protein sequence: CASSYGQGNQPQHF. The chain couples TRBV6-2 or TRBV6-3 to TRBJ1-5, with D unresolved. This CDR3 has 14 amino acids. Per the germline V gene, CDR1 is MNHEY and CDR2 is SVGEGT. Trimming removed 2 bases from V and 2 bases from J, with 7 bases in between.